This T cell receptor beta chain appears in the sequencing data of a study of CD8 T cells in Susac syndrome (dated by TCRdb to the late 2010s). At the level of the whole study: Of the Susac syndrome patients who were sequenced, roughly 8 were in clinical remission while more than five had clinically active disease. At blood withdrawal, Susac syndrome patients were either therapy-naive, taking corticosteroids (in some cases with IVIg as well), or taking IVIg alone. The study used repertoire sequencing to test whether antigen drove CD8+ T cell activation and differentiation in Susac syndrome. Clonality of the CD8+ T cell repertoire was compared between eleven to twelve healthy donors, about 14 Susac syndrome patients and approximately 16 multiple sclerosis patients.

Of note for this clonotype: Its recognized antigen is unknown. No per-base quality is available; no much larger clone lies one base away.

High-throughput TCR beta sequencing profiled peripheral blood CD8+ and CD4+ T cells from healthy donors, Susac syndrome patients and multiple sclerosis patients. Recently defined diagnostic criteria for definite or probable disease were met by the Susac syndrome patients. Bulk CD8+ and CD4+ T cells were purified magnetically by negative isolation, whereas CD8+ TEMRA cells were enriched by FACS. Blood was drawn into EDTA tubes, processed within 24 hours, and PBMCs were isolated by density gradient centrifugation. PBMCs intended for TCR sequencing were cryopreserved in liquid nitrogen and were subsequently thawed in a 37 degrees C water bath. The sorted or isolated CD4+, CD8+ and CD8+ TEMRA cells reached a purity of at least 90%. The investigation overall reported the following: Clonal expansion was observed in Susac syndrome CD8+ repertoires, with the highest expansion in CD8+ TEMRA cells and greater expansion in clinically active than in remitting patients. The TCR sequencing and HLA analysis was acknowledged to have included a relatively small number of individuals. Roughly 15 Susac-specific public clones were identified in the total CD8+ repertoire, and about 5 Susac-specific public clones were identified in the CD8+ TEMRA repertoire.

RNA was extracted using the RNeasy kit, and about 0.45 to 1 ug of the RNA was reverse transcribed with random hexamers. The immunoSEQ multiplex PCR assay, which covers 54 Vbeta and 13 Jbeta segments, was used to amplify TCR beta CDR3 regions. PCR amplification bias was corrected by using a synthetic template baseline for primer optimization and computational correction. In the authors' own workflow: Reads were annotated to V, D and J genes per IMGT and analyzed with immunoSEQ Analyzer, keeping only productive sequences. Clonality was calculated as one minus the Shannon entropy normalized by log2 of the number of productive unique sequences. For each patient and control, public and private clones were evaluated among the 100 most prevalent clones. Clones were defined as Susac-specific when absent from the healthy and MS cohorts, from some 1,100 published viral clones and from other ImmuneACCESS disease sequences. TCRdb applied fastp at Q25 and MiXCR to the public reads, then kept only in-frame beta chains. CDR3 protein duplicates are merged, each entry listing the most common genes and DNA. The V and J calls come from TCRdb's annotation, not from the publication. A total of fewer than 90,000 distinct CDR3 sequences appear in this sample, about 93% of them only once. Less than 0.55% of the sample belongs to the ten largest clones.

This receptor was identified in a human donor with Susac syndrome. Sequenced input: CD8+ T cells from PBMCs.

The CDR3 protein sequence reads: CASRGQGARDSNQPQHF. In nucleotide form, the sequence is TGTGCCAGCAGGGGACAGGGGGCGCGGGATAGCAATCAGCCCCAGCATTTT. The chain couples TRBV28 to TRBJ1-5, and 12 junction bases match TRBD1. The germline V gene specifies MDHEN as CDR1 and SYDVKM as CDR2. From cysteine to phenylalanine, the CDR3 is 17 amino acids long. The read is trimmed to its CDR3 DNA, 51 bases read in frame from base 1. V loses 6 bases at its end and J loses 0 bases; junction bases beyond the gene matches: 6. The CDR3, completed at both ends by the reference TRBV28 and TRBJ1-5 genes, gives the full variable domain DVKVTQSSRYLVKRTGEKVFLECVQDMDHENMFWYRQDPGLGLRLIYFSYDVKMKEKGDIPEGYSVSREKKERFSLILESASTNQTSMYLCASRGQGARDSNQPQHFGDGTRLSIL.